One and the same sample provided the 31 T cell receptor beta chains below, sequenced in a study of blood T cells in healthy people across ages (dated by TCRdb to between 2014 and 2017). Library preparation employed 5' RACE. Sequencing was performed on an Illumina HiSeq 2500. A second PCR of about 6 to 11 cycles was run with a J-beta primer mix and a sample-barcoded 5' primer. The raw public data were reprocessed by TCRdb itself: fastp quality trimming at Q25, MiXCR clonotype calling, in-frame beta chains only. Every CDR3 protein is listed once, alongside the most common genes and DNA of its rows. The sample table records 780,000 or so distinct CDR3 sequences; roughly 53% of these occur just once. The top ten clones comprise approximately 40% of the sample. The sample was blood. The receptors were gathered from an elderly man in good health.

A few counts support this clonotype. This chain links TRBV4-2 with TRBJ2-3; TRBD2 is a possible D gene (6 bases). CDR3 size: 14 residues. The germline CDR1 and CDR2 sequences are LGHNA and YNFKEQ. Trimming left V 0 bases short and J 5 bases short, with 9 bases between. The CDR3 region has the DNA TGTGCCAGCAGCCAAGATGGGGGAGGAGATACGCAGTATTTT. Protein product: CASSQDGGGDTQYF.

The chain has TRBV6-2 or TRBV6-3 and TRBJ1-2, with TRBD1 as a possible D gene (5 bases). V lost 2 bases, J lost 2 bases, and 12 bases lay in between. The germline CDR1 and CDR2 sequences are MNHEY and SVGEGT. CDR3 length: 15 residues. CDR3 amino acids: CASSYPAGTNYGYTF. CDR3 nucleotide sequence: TGTGCCAGCAGTTACCCTGCAGGGACCAACTATGGCTACACCTTC.

The rearrangement uses TRBV11-1 and TRBJ1-6; D remains unclear. The CDR3 consists of 12 residues. V was shortened by 5 bases and J by 10 bases, with 9 bases between the two germline ends. Germline loops: CDR1 SGHAT, CDR2 FQDESV (reference sequence). The CDR3 DNA follows: TGTGCCAGCAGCCCGCCCAGCTCACCCCTCCACTTT. This codes for CASSPPSSPLHF. Full variable domain (remainder filled in from reference TRBV11-1 and TRBJ1-6): EAEVAQSPRYKITEKSQAVAFWCDPISGHATLYWYRQILGQGPELLVQFQDESVVDDSQLPKDRFSAERLKGVDSTLKIQPAELGDSAMYLCASSPPSSPLHFGNGTRLTVT.

The genes are TRBV7-9 and TRBJ2-1; a weak D match, TRBD2 (6 bases). Trimming removed 5 bases at V and 9 bases at J, with 17 bases between. Germline CDR1 and CDR2: SEHNR and FQNEAQ (reference sequence). The CDR3 length is 14 residues. CDR3 amino acids: CASSPPVRGTEQFF. The DNA of the CDR3 is TGTGCCAGCAGCCCCCCCGTCCGGGGGACTGAGCAGTTCTTC.

The V call is TRBV7-9, the J call TRBJ1-2, with TRBD1 matching over 10 bases. This CDR3 has 17 amino acids. Germline lookup yields CDR1 SEHNR and CDR2 FQNEAQ (reference sequence). The ends lost 5 bases at V and 0 bases at J; junction bases unmatched: 9. CDR3 nucleotide sequence: TGTGCCAGCAGCCCTCAAGGGACAGGGGAAGCTAACTATGGCTACACCTTC. Protein: CASSPQGTGEANYGYTF.

The chain employs TRBV11-2 and TRBJ2-3; 13 bases are shared with TRBD2. With 5 bases clipped from V and 14 bases from J, the junction kept 19 bases outside the gene matches. Germline-derived CDR1 and CDR2 are SGHAT and FQNNGV. The CDR3 has 17 amino acids. The CDR3 reads CASSAELAGGPVRHAYF. The CDR3, as DNA: TGTGCCAGCAGCGCGGAACTAGCGGGAGGGCCGGTGAGACACGCGTATTTT.

Comments on this clonotype: Relative to the germline gene, one junction end is altered; a read error may explain this. The chain links TRBV10-3 to TRBJ2-3; 7 bases fit TRBD2. The germline V gene has CDR1 ENHRY and CDR2 SYGVKD. The CDR3 sequence is 14 residues long. The CDR3 DNA sequence: TGTGCCGTCAGAGTTGGGAGGGGCACAGATACGCAGTATTTT. Its protein product is CAVRVGRGTDTQYF.

This rearrangement joins TRBV12-3 or TRBV12-4 to TRBJ2-5, with 7 bases identical to TRBD1. This CDR3 has 13 amino acids. The V segment lost 5 bases and the J segment 4 bases; nucleotides outside the gene matches: 4. The CDR3: CASSTTGLETQYF. The CDR3 DNA sequence: TGTGCCAGCAGTACGACAGGGCTAGAGACCCAGTACTTC.

Concerning this clonotype: The germline gene is not matched at one end of the junction; a read error may be the cause. The V call is TRBV20-1, the J call TRBJ2-6; D possibly corresponds to TRBD1 (5 bases). In germline, CDR1 is DFQATT, CDR2 SNEGSKA (reference sequence). The CDR3 sequence is 16 residues long. CDR3 amino acids: CGASARATSGANVLTF. In DNA, the CDR3 is TGCGGTGCTAGTGCCAGGGCGACCTCTGGGGCCAACGTCCTGACTTTC.

Only one count was recorded for this clonotype. Compared with germline, one end of the junction differs, possibly owing to a read error. This chain uses TRBV12-3 or TRBV12-4 with TRBJ2-5; TRBD2 might be the D (5 bases). The J call is uncertain, as TRBJ2-7 better fits the DNA end. This CDR3 contains 13 residues. CDR3 sequence (DNA): TGTGCCAGCCTGAGGGAACCCTCCGACGAGCAGTACTTC. This encodes CASLREPSDEQYF.

This sequence joins TRBV7-2 and TRBJ2-1; the D is unclear. Germline V gives CDR1 SGHTA, CDR2 FQGNSA. The CDR3 has 14 amino acids. Trimming took off 6 bases at V and 3 bases at J, with 12 bases between the two ends. CDR3 bases: TGTGCCAGCAGTCGCCGGCAGATCTACAATGAGCAGTTCTTC. Translated: CASSRRQIYNEQFF.

J is TRBJ2-1 and V is TRBV4-2, with D perhaps matching TRBD1 (5 bases). Germline V CDR1 and CDR2: LGHNA, YNFKEQ. The CDR3 has 16 amino acids. V was shortened by 1 base and J by 0 bases, with 10 bases between the two germline ends. CDR3: CASSQAGIGSYNEQFF. CDR3 in DNA: TGTGCCAGCAGCCAAGCAGGGATTGGCTCCTACAATGAGCAGTTCTTC.

This clonotype was counted a few times. This may be a read error, as it is one base from a much larger clone. The chain recombines TRBV20-1 with TRBJ2-5, with unresolved D. V lost 4 bases, J lost 11 bases, and 17 bases lay in between. CDR3 size: 12 residues. Per germline, CDR1 DFQATT and CDR2 SNEGSKA (reference sequence). In DNA form, the CDR3 reads TGCAGTGCTATGGTGACGGTTAATGAGCAGTACTTC. This translates into CSAMVTVNEQYF.

The rearrangement uses TRBV20-1 and TRBJ2-3; 10 bases match TRBD2. The CDR3 consists of 13 residues. Germline CDR1 is DFQATT and CDR2 is SNEGSKA (reference sequence). J gave up 6 bases and V 4 bases, and 4 bases lay outside the gene matches. This CDR3 reads CSAIKAGGDTQYF. DNA for the CDR3: TGCAGTGCTATAAAAGCGGGAGGGGATACGCAGTATTTT.

The gene calls are TRBV7-9 and TRBJ2-7; perhaps TRBD2 as D (6 bases). There are 12 residues in the CDR3. Trimming removed 10 bases at V and 7 bases at J, with 17 bases between. CDR1 is SEHNR and CDR2 is FQNEAQ in the germline V gene (reference sequence). The CDR3 reads CAKAGSDNEQYF. CDR3 nucleotide sequence: TGTGCCAAAGCGGGCAGTGACAATGAGCAGTACTTC.

V and J are TRBV27 and TRBJ2-5; TRBD2 is a possible D gene (6 bases). The CDR3 totals 13 residues. The V end lost 5 bases, the J end lost 5 bases, and 12 bases lay between the germline ends. Germline assignment: CDR1 MNHEY and CDR2 SMNVEV (reference sequence). CDR3 DNA sequence: TGTGCCAGCAGTCCTACTAGCTTTGAGACCCAGTACTTC. As protein: CASSPTSFETQYF.

This clonotype was recorded once. This chain connects TRBV5-1 to TRBJ2-1; 9 nucleotides match TRBD1. The CDR3 extends over 15 amino acids. Germline-derived CDR1 and CDR2 are SGHRS and YFSETQ. Unmatched junction bases numbered 11, after V lost 4 bases and J lost 9 bases. The CDR3 sequence: CASSPTTGTGLEQFF. CDR3 nucleotides: TGCGCCAGCAGCCCGACTACCGGGACAGGGCTTGAGCAGTTCTTC.

This chain's CDR3 is CASSQGLLAGRYNEQYF. The CDR3 nucleotides read TGCGCCAGCAGCCAAGGCCTTCTAGCGGGAAGGTACAATGAGCAGTACTTC. V and J are TRBV4-1 and TRBJ2-1; the match to TRBD2 covers 9 bases. The tail of the sequence fits TRBJ2-7 better, so the J call may be wrong. Germline V lookup: CDR1 MGHRA, CDR2 YSYEKL. This CDR3 contains 17 residues.

Remarks on this clonotype: The junction does not match germline at one end; this may be a read error. V gene TRBV7-9 combines with J gene TRBJ2-1; the D is unclear. Germline V gives CDR1 SEHNR, CDR2 FQNEAQ (reference sequence). This CDR3 spans 14 amino acids. Written as DNA, the CDR3 is TGTGCCGGCAGCTCTCCGGGCTCCTACAATGAGCAGTTCTTC. The encoded protein is CAGSSPGSYNEQFF.

Of note for this clonotype: This may be a read error: a much more frequent sequence differs by one nucleotide. The chain has TRBV24-1 and TRBJ2-3; weak D call: TRBD2 (6 bases). Germline V gives CDR1 KGHDR, CDR2 SFDVKD. Between the trimmed V and J ends, which lost 5 bases and 14 bases, there was a span of 19 bases. CDR3 length: 13 residues. The CDR3 here is CATSATGSRYPYF. DNA for the CDR3: TGTGCCACCAGTGCCACCGGGAGCAGATACCCGTATTTT.

The chain links TRBV11-2 to TRBJ2-5, with D possibly matching TRBD1 (6 bases). The CDR3 totals 16 residues. The V end was cut by 5 bases, the J end by 1 base, with 17 bases between. Germline V gives CDR1 SGHAT, CDR2 FQNNGV. CDR3 sequence (DNA): TGTGCCAGCAGCCCCAGTTACCGAGGGGGCCAAGAGACCCAGTACTTC. Protein sequence: CASSPSYRGGQETQYF.

On this clonotype: One junction end disagrees with the germline gene, perhaps due to a read error. The chain has TRBV10-3 and TRBJ2-3; weak D call: TRBD2 (5 bases). This CDR3 contains 12 residues. CDR1 ENHRY and CDR2 SYGVKD come from the germline V gene. CDR3 DNA: TGTGCCATCGGTGAGTCTGGGAGATACGCGTATTTT. Translation: CAIGESGRYAYF.

J is TRBJ1-1 and V is TRBV3-1; no firm D call. V was pared by 4 bases and J by 1 base, with 10 bases between. This CDR3 spans 14 amino acids. The V gene's germline CDR1 is LGHDT and CDR2 YNNKEL (reference sequence). The CDR3 nucleotides are TGTGCCAGCAGCCGAGCGGCGGGGAACACTGAAGCTTTCTTT. This encodes CASSRAAGNTEAFF.

The chain couples TRBV12-3 or TRBV12-4 to TRBJ1-2; TRBD1 aligns across 7 bases. The CDR3 contains 14 residues. V lost 3 bases to trimming and J lost 4 bases; unmatched junction nucleotides: 5. The CDR3 protein is CASSFRGVGYGYTF. Here the CDR3 DNA reads TGTGCCAGCAGTTTCAGGGGGGTTGGCTATGGCTACACCTTC.

The rearrangement uses TRBV19 and TRBJ2-4; D is ambiguous. Trimming stripped 4 bases from V and 13 bases from J, with 26 bases between. CDR3 length: 16 amino acids. CDR1 and CDR2 (germline): LNHDA, SQIVND (reference sequence). The CDR3, as DNA: TGTGCCAGTAGTACCGCGCGTGGAGACCATTCCTATGAGCAGTACTTC. Translating gives CASSTARGDHSYEQYF.

This clonotype has just a few counts. The genes are TRBV11-2 and TRBJ2-3; TRBD2 aligns across 8 bases. CDR1 and CDR2 from the germline V gene are SGHAT and FQNNGV. The CDR3 extends over 16 amino acids. V lost 5 bases and J lost 3; bases outside the gene matches: 10. The CDR3 DNA follows: TGTGCCAGCAGCCCATTCTCGGGAGGGTCGACAGATACGCAGTATTTT. This sequence encodes CASSPFSGGSTDTQYF. Full variable domain (missing parts from reference TRBV11-2 and TRBJ2-3): EAGVAQSPRYKIIEKRQSVAFWCNPISGHATLYWYQQILGQGPKLLIQFQNNGVVDDSQLPKDRFSAERLKGVDSTLKIQPAKLEDSAVYLCASSPFSGGSTDTQYFGPGTRLTVL.

This clonotype was detected a few times. The chain links TRBV29-1 to TRBJ2-5; D is unresolved. V was cut by 6 bases and J by 4 bases, with 6 bases left in between. Germline V gene lookup returns CDR1 SQVTM and CDR2 ANQGSEA. The CDR3 totals 10 residues. The CDR3 region has the DNA TGCAGCGTGTCTAGAGAGACCCAGTACTTC. This sequence encodes CSVSRETQYF.

The V gene is TRBV6-6, the J gene TRBJ2-7; a possible D gene is TRBD2 (6 bases). This CDR3 contains 13 residues. Germline values: CDR1 MNHNY, CDR2 SVGAGI (reference sequence). Deletions cut 6 bases from V and 9 bases from J, with 18 bases between. The CDR3 sequence: CASSPAGQMPQYF. The CDR3 DNA reads TGTGCCAGCAGCCCGGCGGGGCAAATGCCGCAGTACTTC.

The chain links TRBV6-1 to TRBJ1-5; D perhaps matches TRBD1 (5 bases). V was clipped by 1 base and J by 3 bases, with 13 bases between them. Per germline, CDR1 MNHNS and CDR2 SASEGT. This CDR3 is 16 amino acids long. DNA for the CDR3: TGTGCCAGCAGTGAAGTGGGGGTATGGAACAATCAGCCCCAGCATTTT. Translated, it gives CASSEVGVWNNQPQHF.

The chain carries TRBV5-6 and TRBJ2-3; TRBD2 matches at 10 bases. The CDR3 sequence is 16 residues long. CDR1 is SGHDT and CDR2 is YYEEEE in the germline V gene. The ends lost 1 base at V and 4 bases at J; junction bases unmatched: 6. The CDR3, as DNA: TGTGCCAGCAGCTTGCTAGCGGGAGCGGTCGCAGATACGCAGTATTTT. Its translation: CASSLLAGAVADTQYF.

V gene TRBV10-3 combines with J gene TRBJ1-2; 9 nucleotides line up with TRBD1. V trimming: 6 bases; J trimming: 6 bases; junction bases outside the gene matches: 11. This CDR3 contains 15 residues. Germline loops: CDR1 ENHRY, CDR2 SYGVKD. CDR3 DNA: TGTGCCATCAGCCCGAGGACAGGGGAGAGTGATGGCTACACCTTC. Encoded protein: CAISPRTGESDGYTF.